This T cell receptor beta chain was profiled in a study of Ad26.COV2.S vaccination and SARS-CoV-2 variants. Looking at the study overall: Into the muscle, Ad26.COV2.S was dosed once or twice, 56 days apart. The study's findings and limits: Estimates derived from TCR breadth and depth analyses may have underestimated total T cell responses. While placebo recipients had lower spike-specific TCR breadth, vaccine recipients had more.

Comments on this clone: Its antigen is still unknown.

As to treatment: 19 received Ad26.COV2.S at low or high dose, single or two shots; several received placebo; per-sample allocation not given. Day 63 after the first vaccine or placebo injection was the time point for sampling. Generated by immunoSEQ multiplex PCR, the TCRdb table keeps only in-frame clones and is missing some. The table lists fewer than 900,000 clones, 70% to 90% of them singletons, with approximately 1.5% in the top ten. Trimming left V 3 bases short and J 2 bases short, with 9 bases between. Germline CDR1 and CDR2: KGHSH and LQKENI. This CDR3 comprises 14 residues. This specimen was peripheral blood, taken in a trial of Ad26.COV2.S vaccine versus placebo. This receptor was taken from a person between 18 and 60 years old who received the Ad26.COV2.S COVID-19 vaccine or a placebo. The chain has TRBV18 and TRBJ2-3; a possible D gene is TRBD2 (5 bases). In DNA, the CDR3 is TGTGCCAGCTCACCGAGACTAACCACAGATACGCAGTATTTT. Translation: CASSPRLTTDTQYF.